The rows below give T cell receptor beta chains drawn from one sample of a study of T cell changes during pregnancy in multiple sclerosis. Only in-frame clones appear in the TCRdb table, and some are missing; sequencing was by immunoSEQ multiplex PCR. The table has about 85,000 clones, approximately 91% seen once. Specimen: peripheral blood, collected in the first trimester of pregnancy. The receptors were gathered from a female donor with multiple sclerosis, enrolled in a pregnancy study. CDR3s include the opening cysteine and the closing phenylalanine or tryptophan. D genes are given only for firm matches.

j_gene,len,d_gene,v_gene,CDR3aa,CDR3nt
TRBJ1-6,15,NA,TRBV4-2,CASNLADQNSSPLHF,TGTGCCAGCAACCTAGCCGACCAGAATAGTTCACCCCTCCACTTT
TRBJ1-5,17,NA,TRBV4-1,CASSQDPAGRVNQPQHF,TGCGCCAGCAGCCAAGATCCGGCAGGGAGGGTCAATCAGCCCCAGCATTTT
TRBJ2-7,15,TRBD1,TRBV9,CASSIGQGPIYEQYF,TGTGCCAGCAGCATCGGACAGGGACCCATCTACGAGCAGTACTTC
TRBJ2-7,15,TRBD2,TRBV19,CASSRGTSGGDEQYF,TGTGCCAGTAGTCGCGGTACTAGCGGGGGCGATGAGCAGTACTTC
TRBJ2-3,13,NA,TRBV30,CAWCLGSTDTQYF,TGTGCCTGGTGTCTAGGTAGCACAGATACGCAGTATTTT
TRBJ2-7,14,TRBD2,TRBV6-5,CASSSAGGPTEQYF,TGTGCCAGCAGTTCCGCGGGAGGACCCACGGAGCAGTACTTC
TRBJ2-7,16,TRBD2,TRBV2,CASSDPSGRARYEQYF,TGTGCCAGCAGTGACCCTAGCGGGAGGGCCCGGTACGAGCAGTACTTC
TRBJ1-1,15,NA,TRBV6-1,CASSDSRGWKTEAFF,TGTGCCAGCAGTGACAGTAGGGGCTGGAAGACTGAAGCTTTCTTT
TRBJ2-7,18,TRBD1,TRBV27,CASSLYRGQGFFGYEQYF,TGTGCCAGCAGTTTATATAGAGGACAGGGGTTTTTTGGCTACGAGCAGTACTTC
TRBJ1-1,15,TRBD1,TRBV5-1,CASSWPTGTNTEAFF,TGCGCCAGCAGCTGGCCGACAGGGACTAACACTGAAGCTTTCTTT